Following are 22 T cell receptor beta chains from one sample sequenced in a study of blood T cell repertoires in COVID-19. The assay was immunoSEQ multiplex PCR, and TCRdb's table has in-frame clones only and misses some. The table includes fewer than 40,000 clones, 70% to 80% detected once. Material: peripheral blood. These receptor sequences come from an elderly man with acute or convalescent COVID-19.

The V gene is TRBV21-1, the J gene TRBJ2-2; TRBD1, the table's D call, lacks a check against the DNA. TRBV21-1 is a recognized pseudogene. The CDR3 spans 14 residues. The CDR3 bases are TGTGCCAGCAGCAAGGACAGGGTAAACGGGGAGCTGTTTTTT. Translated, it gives CASSKDRVNGELFF.

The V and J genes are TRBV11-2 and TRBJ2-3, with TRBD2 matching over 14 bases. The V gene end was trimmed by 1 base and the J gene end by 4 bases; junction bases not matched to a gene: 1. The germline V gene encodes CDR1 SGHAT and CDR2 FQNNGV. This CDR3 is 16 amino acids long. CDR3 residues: CASSLGGLAGADTQYF. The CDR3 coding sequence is TGTGCCAGCAGCTTAGGGGGACTAGCGGGAGCAGATACGCAGTATTTT.

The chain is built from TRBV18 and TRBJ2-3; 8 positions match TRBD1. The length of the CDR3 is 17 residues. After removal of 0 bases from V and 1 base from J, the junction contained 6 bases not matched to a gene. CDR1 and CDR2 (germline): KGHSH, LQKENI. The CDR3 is CASSPPRTGSGTDTQYF. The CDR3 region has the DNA TGTGCCAGCTCACCACCCCGGACAGGGTCGGGCACAGATACGCAGTATTTT.

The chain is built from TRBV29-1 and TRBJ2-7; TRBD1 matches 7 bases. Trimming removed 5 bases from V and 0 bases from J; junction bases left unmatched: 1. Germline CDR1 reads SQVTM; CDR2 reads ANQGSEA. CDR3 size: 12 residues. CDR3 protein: CSVRQGSYEQYF. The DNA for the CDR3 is TGCAGCGTTCGACAGGGCTCCTACGAGCAGTACTTC.

CDR3 coding DNA: TGTGCCACCAGTGATCCGGCGGGGAAAGCTTTCTTT. The encoded protein is CATSDPAGKAFF. The chain has TRBV24-1 and TRBJ1-1, with unresolved D. V lost 3 bases and J lost 9, with 10 bases in between. Per germline, CDR1 KGHDR and CDR2 SFDVKD. This CDR3 is built from 12 residues.

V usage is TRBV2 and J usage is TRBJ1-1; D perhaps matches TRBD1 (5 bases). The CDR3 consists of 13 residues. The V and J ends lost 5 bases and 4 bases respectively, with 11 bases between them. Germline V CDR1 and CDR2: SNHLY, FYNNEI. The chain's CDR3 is CASSTQGITEAFF. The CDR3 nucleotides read TGTGCCAGCAGTACCCAGGGTATCACTGAAGCTTTCTTT.

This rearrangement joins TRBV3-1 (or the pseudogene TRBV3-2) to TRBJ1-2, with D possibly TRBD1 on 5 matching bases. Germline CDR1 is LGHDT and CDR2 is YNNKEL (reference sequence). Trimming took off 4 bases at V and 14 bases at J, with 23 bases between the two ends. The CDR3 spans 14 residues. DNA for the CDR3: TGTGCCAGCAGCCCTTTACCTTCCAGGGAGGGTACGACCTTC. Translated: CASSPLPSREGTTF.

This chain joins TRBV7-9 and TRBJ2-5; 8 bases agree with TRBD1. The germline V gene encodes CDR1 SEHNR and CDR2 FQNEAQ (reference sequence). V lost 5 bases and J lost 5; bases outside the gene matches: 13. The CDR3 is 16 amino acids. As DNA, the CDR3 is TGTGCCAGCAGCCCCCGTGGACAGGGATCAGGGGAGACCCAGTACTTC. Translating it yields CASSPRGQGSGETQYF.

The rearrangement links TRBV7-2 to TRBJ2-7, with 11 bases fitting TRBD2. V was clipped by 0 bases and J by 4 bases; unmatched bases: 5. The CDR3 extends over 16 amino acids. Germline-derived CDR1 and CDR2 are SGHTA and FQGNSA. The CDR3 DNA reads TGTGCCAGCAGCTTAGCTAGCGGGGGGGCGGGTTACGAGCAGTACTTC. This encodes CASSLASGGAGYEQYF.

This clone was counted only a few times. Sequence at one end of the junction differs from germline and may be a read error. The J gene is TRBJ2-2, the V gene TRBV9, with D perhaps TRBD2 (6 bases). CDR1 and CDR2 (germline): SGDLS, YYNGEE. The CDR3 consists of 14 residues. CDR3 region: CASSGQESSGEMFF. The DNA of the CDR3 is TGTGCCAGCAGCGGGCAGGAATCGTCGGGGGAGATGTTTTTT.

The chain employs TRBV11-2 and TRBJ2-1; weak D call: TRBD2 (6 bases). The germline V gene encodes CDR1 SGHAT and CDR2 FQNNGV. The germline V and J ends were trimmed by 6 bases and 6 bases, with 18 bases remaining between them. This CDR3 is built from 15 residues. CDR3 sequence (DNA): TGTGCCAGCAGTCCGGCAACTGGGGGAGGCAATGAGCAGTTCTTC. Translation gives CASSPATGGGNEQFF. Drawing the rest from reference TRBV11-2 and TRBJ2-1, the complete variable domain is EAGVAQSPRYKIIEKRQSVAFWCNPISGHATLYWYQQILGQGPKLLIQFQNNGVVDDSQLPKDRFSAERLKGVDSTLKIQPAKLEDSAVYLCASSPATGGGNEQFFGPGTRLTVL.

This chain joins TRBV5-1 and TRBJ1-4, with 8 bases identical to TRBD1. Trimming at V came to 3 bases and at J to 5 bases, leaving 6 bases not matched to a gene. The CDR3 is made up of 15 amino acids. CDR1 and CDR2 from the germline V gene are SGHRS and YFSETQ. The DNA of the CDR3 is TGCGCCAGCAGCTCGACAGGGGTTTCGAATGAAAAACTGTTTTTT. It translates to CASSSTGVSNEKLFF.

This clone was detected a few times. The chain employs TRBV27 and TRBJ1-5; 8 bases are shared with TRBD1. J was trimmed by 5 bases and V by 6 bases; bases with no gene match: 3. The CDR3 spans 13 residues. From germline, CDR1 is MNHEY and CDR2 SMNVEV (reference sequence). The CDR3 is CASSDRGHQPQHF. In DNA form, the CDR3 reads TGTGCCAGCAGCGACAGGGGACATCAGCCCCAGCATTTT.

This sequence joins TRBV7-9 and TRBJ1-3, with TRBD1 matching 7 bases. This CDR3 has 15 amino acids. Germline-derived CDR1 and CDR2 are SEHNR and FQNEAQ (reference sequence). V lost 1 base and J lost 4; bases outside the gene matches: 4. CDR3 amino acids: CASSLVADRGNTIYF. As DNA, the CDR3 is TGTGCCAGCAGCTTAGTTGCGGACAGGGGAAACACCATATATTTT.

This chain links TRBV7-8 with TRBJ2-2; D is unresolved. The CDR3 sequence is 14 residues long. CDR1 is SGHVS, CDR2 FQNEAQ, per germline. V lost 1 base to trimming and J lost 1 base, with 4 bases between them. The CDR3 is CASSLVRNTGELFF. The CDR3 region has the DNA TGTGCCAGCAGCTTAGTTCGGAACACCGGGGAGCTGTTTTTT.

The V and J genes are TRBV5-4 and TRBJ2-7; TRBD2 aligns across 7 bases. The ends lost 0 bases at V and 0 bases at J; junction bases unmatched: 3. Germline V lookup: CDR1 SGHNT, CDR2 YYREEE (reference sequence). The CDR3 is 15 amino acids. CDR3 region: CASSLGQRGSYEQYF. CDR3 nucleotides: TGTGCCAGCAGCTTGGGTCAGCGGGGCTCCTACGAGCAGTACTTC. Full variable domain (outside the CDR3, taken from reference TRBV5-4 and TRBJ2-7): ETGVTQSPTHLIKTRGQQVTLRCSSQSGHNTVSWYQQALGQGPQFIFQYYREEENGRGNFPPRFSGLQFPNYSSELNVNALELDDSALYLCASSLGQRGSYEQYFGPGTRLTVT.

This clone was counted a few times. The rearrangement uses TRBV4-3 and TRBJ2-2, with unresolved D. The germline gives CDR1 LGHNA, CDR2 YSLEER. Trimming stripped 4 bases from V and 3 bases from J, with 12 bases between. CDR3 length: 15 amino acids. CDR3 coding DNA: TGCGCCAGCAGCCCGACTCCCGGCCACACCGGGGAGCTGTTTTTT. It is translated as CASSPTPGHTGELFF.

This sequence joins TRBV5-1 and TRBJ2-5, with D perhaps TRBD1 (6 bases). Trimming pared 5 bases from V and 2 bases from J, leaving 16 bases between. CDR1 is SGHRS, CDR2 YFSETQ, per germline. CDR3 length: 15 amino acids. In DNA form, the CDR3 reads TGCGCCAGCAGGGCCGGGACACCTCCTCAAGAGACCCAGTACTTC. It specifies CASRAGTPPQETQYF.

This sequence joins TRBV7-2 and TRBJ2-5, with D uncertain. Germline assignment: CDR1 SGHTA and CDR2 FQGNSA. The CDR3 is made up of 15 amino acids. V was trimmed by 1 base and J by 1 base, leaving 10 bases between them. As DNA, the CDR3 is TGTGCCAGCAGCTTAGATGGCAGGCCCCAAGAGACCCAGTACTTC. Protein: CASSLDGRPQETQYF. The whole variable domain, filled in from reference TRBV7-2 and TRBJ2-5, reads GAGVSQSPSNKVTEKGKDVELRCDPISGHTALYWYRQSLGQGLEFLIYFQGNSAPDKSGLPSDRFSAERTGGSVSTLTIQRTQQEDSAVYLCASSLDGRPQETQYFGPGTRLLVL.

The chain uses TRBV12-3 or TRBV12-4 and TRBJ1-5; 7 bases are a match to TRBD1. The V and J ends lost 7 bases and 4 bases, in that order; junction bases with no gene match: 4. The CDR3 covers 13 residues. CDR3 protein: CASTDRVNQPQHF. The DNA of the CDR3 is TGTGCCAGCACAGACAGGGTTAATCAGCCCCAGCATTTT.

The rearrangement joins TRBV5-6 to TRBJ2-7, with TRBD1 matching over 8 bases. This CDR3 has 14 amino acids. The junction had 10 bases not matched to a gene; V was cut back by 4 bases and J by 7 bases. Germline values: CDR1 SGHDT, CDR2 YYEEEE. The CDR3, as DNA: TGTGCCAGCAGCCTCACAGGGGGAGCGAGGGAGCAGTACTTC. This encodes CASSLTGGAREQYF.

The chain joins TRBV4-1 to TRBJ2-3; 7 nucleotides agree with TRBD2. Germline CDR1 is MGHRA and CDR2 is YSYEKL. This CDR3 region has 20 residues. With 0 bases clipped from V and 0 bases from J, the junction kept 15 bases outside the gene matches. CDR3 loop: CASSQDFGRSGGGSTDTQYF. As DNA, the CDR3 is TGCGCCAGCAGCCAAGATTTCGGGCGTTCTGGCGGGGGTAGCACAGATACGCAGTATTTT.